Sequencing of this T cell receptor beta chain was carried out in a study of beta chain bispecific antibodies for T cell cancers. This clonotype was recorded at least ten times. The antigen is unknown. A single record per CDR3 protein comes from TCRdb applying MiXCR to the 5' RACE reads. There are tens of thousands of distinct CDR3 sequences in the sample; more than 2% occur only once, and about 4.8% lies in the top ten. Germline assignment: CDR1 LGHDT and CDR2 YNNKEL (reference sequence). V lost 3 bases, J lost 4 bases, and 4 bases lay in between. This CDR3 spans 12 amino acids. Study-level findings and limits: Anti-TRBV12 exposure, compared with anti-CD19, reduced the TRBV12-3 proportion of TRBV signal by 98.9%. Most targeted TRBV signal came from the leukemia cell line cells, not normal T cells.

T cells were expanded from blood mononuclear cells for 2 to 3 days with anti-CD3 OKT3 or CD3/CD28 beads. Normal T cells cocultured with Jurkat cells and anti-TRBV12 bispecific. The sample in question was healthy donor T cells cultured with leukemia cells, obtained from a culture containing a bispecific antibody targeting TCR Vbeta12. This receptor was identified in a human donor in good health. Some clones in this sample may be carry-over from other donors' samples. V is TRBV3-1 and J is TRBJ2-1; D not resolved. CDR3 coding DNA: TGTGCCAGCAGCCATAGGTACAATGAGCAGTTCTTC. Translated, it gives CASSHRYNEQFF.